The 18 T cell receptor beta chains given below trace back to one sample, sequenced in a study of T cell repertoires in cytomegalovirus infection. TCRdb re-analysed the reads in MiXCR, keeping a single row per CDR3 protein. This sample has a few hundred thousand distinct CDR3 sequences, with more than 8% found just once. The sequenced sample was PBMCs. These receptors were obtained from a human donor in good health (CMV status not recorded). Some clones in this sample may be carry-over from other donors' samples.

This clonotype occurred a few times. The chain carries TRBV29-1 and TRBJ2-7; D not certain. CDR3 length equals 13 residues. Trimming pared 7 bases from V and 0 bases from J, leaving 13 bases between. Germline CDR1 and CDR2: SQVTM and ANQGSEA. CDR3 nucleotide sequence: TGCAGCGCTGGTGGCCTGAGCTCCTACGAGCAGTACTTC. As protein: CSAGGLSSYEQYF.

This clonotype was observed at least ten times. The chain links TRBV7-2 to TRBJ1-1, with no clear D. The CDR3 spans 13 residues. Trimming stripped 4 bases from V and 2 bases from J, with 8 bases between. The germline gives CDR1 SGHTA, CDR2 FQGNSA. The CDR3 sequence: CASSSRINTEAFF. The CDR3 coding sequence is TGTGCCAGCAGCTCCCGTATTAACACTGAAGCTTTCTTT.

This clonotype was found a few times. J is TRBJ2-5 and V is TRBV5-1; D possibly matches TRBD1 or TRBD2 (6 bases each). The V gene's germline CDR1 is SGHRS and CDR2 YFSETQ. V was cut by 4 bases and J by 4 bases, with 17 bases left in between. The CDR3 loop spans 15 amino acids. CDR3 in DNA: TGCGCCAGCAGCCCCAATTCCGGGGGCGGAGAGACCCAGTACTTC. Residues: CASSPNSGGGETQYF. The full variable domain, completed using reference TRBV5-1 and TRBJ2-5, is KAGVTQTPRYLIKTRGQQVTLSCSPISGHRSVSWYQQTPGQGLQFLFEYFSETQRNKGNFPGRFSGRQFSNSRSEMNVSTLELGDSALYLCASSPNSGGGETQYFGPGTRLLVL.

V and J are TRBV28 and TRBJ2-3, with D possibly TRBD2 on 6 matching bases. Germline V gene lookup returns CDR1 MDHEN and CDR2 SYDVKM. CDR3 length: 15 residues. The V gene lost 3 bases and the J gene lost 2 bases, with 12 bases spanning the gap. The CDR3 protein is CASSFAAGPTDTQYF. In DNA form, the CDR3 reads TGTGCCAGCAGTTTCGCGGCGGGACCCACAGATACGCAGTATTTT.

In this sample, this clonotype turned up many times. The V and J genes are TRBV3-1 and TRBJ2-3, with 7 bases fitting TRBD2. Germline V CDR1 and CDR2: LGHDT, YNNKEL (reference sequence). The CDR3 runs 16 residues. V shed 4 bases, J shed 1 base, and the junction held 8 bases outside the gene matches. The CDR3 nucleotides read TGTGCCAGCAGCCGATGGGGGGGAGAGGGCACAGATACGCAGTATTTT. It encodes CASSRWGGEGTDTQYF.

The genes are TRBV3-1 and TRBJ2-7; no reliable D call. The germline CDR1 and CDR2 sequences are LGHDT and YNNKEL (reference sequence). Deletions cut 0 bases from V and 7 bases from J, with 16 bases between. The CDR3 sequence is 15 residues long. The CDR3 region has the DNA TGTGCCAGCAGCCAAGACTGGCAGGCGTCGTCGGAGCAGTACTTC. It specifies CASSQDWQASSEQYF.

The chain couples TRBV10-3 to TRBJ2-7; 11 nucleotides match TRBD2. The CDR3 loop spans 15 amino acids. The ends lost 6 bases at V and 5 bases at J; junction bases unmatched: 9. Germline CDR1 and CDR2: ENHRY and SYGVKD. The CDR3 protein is CAIRGTSGGLHEQYF. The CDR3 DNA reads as TGTGCCATCAGAGGTACTAGCGGGGGTTTGCACGAGCAGTACTTC.

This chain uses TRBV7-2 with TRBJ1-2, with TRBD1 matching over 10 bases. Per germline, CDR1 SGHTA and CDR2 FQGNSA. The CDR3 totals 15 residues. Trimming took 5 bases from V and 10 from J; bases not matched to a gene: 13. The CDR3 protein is CASSPNPPGQGFYTF. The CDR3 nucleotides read TGTGCCAGCAGCCCCAACCCCCCGGGACAGGGGTTCTACACCTTC.

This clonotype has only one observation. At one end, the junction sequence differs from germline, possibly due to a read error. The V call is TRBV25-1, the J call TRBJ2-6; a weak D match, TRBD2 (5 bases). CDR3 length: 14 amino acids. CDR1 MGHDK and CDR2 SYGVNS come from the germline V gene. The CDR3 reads CAGSGVSGANVLTF. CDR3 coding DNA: TGTGCCGGCAGCGGTGTCTCTGGGGCCAACGTCCTGACTTTC.

DNA of the CDR3: TGTGCCAGCAGTGACGTATGGAATGAAAAACTGTTTTTT. Translating gives CASSDVWNEKLFF. V is TRBV2 and J is TRBJ1-4, with D unresolved. Germline V gene data show CDR1 as SNHLY and CDR2 as FYNNEI. This CDR3 contains 13 residues. The germline V and J ends were trimmed by 3 bases and 5 bases, with 7 bases remaining between them. Based on the CDR3 plus reference TRBV2 and TRBJ1-4, the full variable domain is EPEVTQTPSHQVTQMGQEVILRCVPISNHLYFYWYRQILGQKVEFLVSFYNNEISEKSEIFDDQFSVERPDGSNFTLKIRSTKLEDSAMYFCASSDVWNEKLFFGSGTQLSVL.

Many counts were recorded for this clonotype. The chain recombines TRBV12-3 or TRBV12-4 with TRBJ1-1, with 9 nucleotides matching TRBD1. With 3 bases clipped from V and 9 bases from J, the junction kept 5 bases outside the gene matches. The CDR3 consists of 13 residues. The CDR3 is CASSLDRGRQAFF. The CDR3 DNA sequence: TGTGCCAGCAGTTTGGACAGGGGCAGACAAGCTTTCTTT.

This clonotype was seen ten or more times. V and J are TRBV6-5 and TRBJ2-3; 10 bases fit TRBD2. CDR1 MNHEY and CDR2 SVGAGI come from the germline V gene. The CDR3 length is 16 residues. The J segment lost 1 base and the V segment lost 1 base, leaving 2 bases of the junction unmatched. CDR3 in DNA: TGTGCCAGCAGTTACTTCGGGACTAGCGGCACAGATACGCAGTATTTT. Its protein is CASSYFGTSGTDTQYF.

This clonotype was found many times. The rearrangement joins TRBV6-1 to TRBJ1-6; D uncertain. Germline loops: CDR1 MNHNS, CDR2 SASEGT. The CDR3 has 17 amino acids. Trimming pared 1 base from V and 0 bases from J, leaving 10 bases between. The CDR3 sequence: CASSEGTGSSYNSPLHF. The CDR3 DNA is TGTGCCAGCAGTGAAGGGACGGGGAGCTCCTATAATTCACCCCTCCACTTT.

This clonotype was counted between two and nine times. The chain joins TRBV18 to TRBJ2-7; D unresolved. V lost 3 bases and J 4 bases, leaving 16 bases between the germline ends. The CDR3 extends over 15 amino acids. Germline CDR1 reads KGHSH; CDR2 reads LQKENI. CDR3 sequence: CASSPNAPPTYEQYF. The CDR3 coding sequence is TGTGCCAGCTCACCGAACGCCCCCCCTACGTACGAGCAGTACTTC.

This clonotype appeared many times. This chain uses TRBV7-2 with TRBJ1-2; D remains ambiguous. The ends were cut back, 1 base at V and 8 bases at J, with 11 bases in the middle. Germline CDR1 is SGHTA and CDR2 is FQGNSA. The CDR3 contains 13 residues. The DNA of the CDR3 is TGTGCCAGCAGCTTAGGAGGGCCTAGGGGCTACACCTTC. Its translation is CASSLGGPRGYTF.

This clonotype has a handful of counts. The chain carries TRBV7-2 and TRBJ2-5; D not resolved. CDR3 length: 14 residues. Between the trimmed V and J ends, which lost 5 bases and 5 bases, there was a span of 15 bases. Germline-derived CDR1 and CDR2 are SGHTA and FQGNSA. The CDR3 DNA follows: TGTGCCAGCAGCAACCAGTTTACCTCGGAGACCCAGTACTTC. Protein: CASSNQFTSETQYF.

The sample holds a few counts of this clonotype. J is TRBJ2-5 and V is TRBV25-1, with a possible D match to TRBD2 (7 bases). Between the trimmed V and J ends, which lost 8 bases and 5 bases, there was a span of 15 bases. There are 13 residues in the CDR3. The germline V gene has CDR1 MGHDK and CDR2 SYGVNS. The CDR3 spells CASGRTAGETQYF. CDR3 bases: TGTGCCAGCGGGCGGACAGCGGGGGAGACCCAGTACTTC.

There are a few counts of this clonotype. The CDR3 here is CASSKGDVGTYEQYF. The CDR3 DNA reads TGTGCCAGTAGTAAAGGCGACGTAGGTACCTACGAGCAGTACTTC. The chain employs TRBV19 and TRBJ2-7; D call uncertain. This CDR3 region has 15 residues. Trimming took 4 bases from V and 2 from J, leaving 15 bases between them. Germline CDR1 reads LNHDA; CDR2 reads SQIVND (reference sequence).